The 12 T cell receptor beta chains given below trace back to one sample, sequenced in a study of cytotoxic CD8 clonotypes in ibrutinib-treated CLL. Repertoires were generated with immunoSEQ multiplex PCR, while TCRdb's copy carries only in-frame clones and drops some. The table records 150,000 or so clones, approximately 91% of them present only once. The sequencing here drew on PBMCs, taken at disease progression, from a patient treated with ibrutinib. These receptors all come from a human donor with chronic lymphocytic leukemia.

The chain carries TRBV18 and TRBJ2-7, with D possibly being TRBD1 or TRBD2 (5 bases each). There are 13 residues in the CDR3. The V end was cut by 3 bases, the J end by 3 bases, with 9 bases between. The V gene's germline CDR1 is KGHSH and CDR2 LQKENI. The CDR3 loop is CASSPRGDYEQYF. The CDR3 nucleotides read TGTGCCAGCTCACCGAGGGGAGACTACGAGCAGTACTTC.

The chain carries TRBV2 and TRBJ2-1; the D gene is possibly TRBD1 (6 bases). The CDR3 spans 16 residues. Germline-derived CDR1 and CDR2 are SNHLY and FYNNEI. V was trimmed by 6 bases and J by 5 bases, leaving 20 bases between them. This CDR3 reads CASRQGTPPGHNEQFF. In DNA form, the CDR3 reads TGTGCCAGCAGGCAGGGGACACCACCAGGACACAATGAGCAGTTCTTC.

The chain recombines TRBV2 with TRBJ2-1; 9 nucleotides line up with TRBD2. Germline V gene sequence: CDR1 SNHLY, CDR2 FYNNEI. The CDR3 spans 16 residues. V shed 6 bases and J 7 bases; nucleotides not matched to a gene: 13. The CDR3: CASRSRSSGNFNEQFF. CDR3 in DNA: TGTGCCAGCAGGTCCCGATCTAGCGGGAATTTTAATGAGCAGTTCTTC.

This clone was detected only a few times. This chain links TRBV2 with TRBJ1-5; TRBD1 might be the D (5 bases). The CDR3 extends over 14 amino acids. Germline lookup yields CDR1 SNHLY and CDR2 FYNNEI. V was clipped by 5 bases and J by 5 bases, with 13 bases between them. In DNA, the CDR3 is TGTGCCAGCAGTCTTTCAGGGCCCGATCAGCCCCAGCATTTT. Its translation: CASSLSGPDQPQHF.

This chain uses TRBV7-2 with TRBJ1-1; D is uncertain. Germline V gives CDR1 SGHTA, CDR2 FQGNSA. Trimming shortened V by 3 bases and J by 1 base, and 6 bases separated the two germline ends. The CDR3 totals 13 residues. The CDR3 nucleotides are TGTGCCAGCAGCTTCTCGGGGAACACTGAAGCTTTCTTT. Amino acids: CASSFSGNTEAFF.

The chain combines TRBV12-2 with TRBJ2-1; TRBD2 is the table's D call and was not checked against the DNA. TRBV12-2 has pseudogene status. The CDR3 has 17 residues. CDR3 residues: CASRSQTLKSFYNEQFF. The CDR3 DNA follows: TGTGCAAGTCGCTCCCAGACTCTGAAGTCATTTTACAATGAGCAGTTCTTC.

The V and J genes are TRBV6-5 and TRBJ2-6, with a possible D match to TRBD2 (7 bases). The length of the CDR3 is 15 residues. Germline lookup yields CDR1 MNHEY and CDR2 SVGAGI. The V end was cut by 7 bases, the J end by 0 bases, with 10 bases between. The CDR3 region has the DNA TGTGCCAGCAAGGGGGGGACCTCTGGGGCCAACGTCCTGACTTTC. Amino acid sequence: CASKGGTSGANVLTF.

The chain is built from TRBV11-2 and TRBJ2-1; D not resolved. Germline V lookup: CDR1 SGHAT, CDR2 FQNNGV. Deletions cut 1 base from V and 0 bases from J, with 13 bases between. CDR3 length: 17 residues. The CDR3: CASSLVIRMSSYNEQFF. The CDR3 DNA follows: TGTGCCAGCAGCTTAGTGATACGGATGAGCTCCTACAATGAGCAGTTCTTC.

This chain connects TRBV27 to TRBJ2-7; D perhaps matches TRBD2 (6 bases). CDR1 MNHEY and CDR2 SMNVEV come from the germline V gene (reference sequence). The V end was cut by 2 bases, the J end by 2 bases, with 10 bases between. The CDR3 contains 14 residues. The CDR3 reads CASSLAGTTYEQYF. CDR3 bases: TGTGCCAGCAGTTTAGCGGGAACCACCTACGAGCAGTACTTC.

This clone is a singleton in its sample. The chain is built from TRBV30 and TRBJ1-5; D uncertain. Germline CDR1 and CDR2: GTSNPN and SVGIG (reference sequence). CDR3 length: 16 amino acids. V lost 5 bases, J lost 2 bases, and 19 bases lay in between. The CDR3 DNA follows: TGTGCCTGGGGAGGGCCCGGATATGTTCGCAATCAGCCCCAGCATTTT. This codes for CAWGGPGYVRNQPQHF.

The genes are TRBV9 and TRBJ2-1, with D unresolved. The CDR3 spans 13 residues. Germline V CDR1 and CDR2: SGDLS, YYNGEE. V was pared by 4 bases and J by 0 bases, with 5 bases between. The CDR3 reads CASSPDSYNEQFF. CDR3 DNA sequence: TGTGCCAGCAGCCCGGACTCCTACAATGAGCAGTTCTTC.

This chain joins TRBV27 and TRBJ1-2; D gene unclear. The CDR3 loop spans 15 amino acids. Germline V CDR1 and CDR2: MNHEY, SMNVEV (reference sequence). V lost 5 bases, J lost 7 bases, and 20 bases lay in between. The CDR3 nucleotides read TGTGCCAGCAGTCCGGACCCCTTGTCCCTACCTGGCTACACCTTC. This sequence encodes CASSPDPLSLPGYTF.